Described below is a single T cell receptor (beta chain) sequence and its context. The antigen is not known. This record belongs to a study of cytotoxic CD8 clonotypes in ibrutinib-treated CLL. Study-wide background: Included were roughly ten relapsed/refractory and approximately 15 treatment-naive patients, of whom approximately 17 were IGHV unmutated. Among the samples, the mean was about 260,000 productive templates and 85,000 to 100,000 productive rearrangements. General study points: Clonality went up at ibrutinib response and then declined back toward baseline at progression.

Only in-frame clones appear in the TCRdb table, and some are missing; sequencing was by immunoSEQ multiplex PCR. The sample lists 150,000 to 200,000 clones, about two thirds occurring once. The V and J ends lost 4 bases and 2 bases respectively, with 12 bases between them. The CDR3 consists of 14 residues. CDR1 SGHNT and CDR2 YYREEE come from the germline V gene (reference sequence). The gene calls are TRBV5-4 and TRBJ1-2; D remains ambiguous. This TCR derives from a human donor with chronic lymphocytic leukemia. Material: PBMCs, obtained after 24 months of ibrutinib treatment. The CDR3 here is CASSPDAGNYGYTF. DNA for the CDR3: TGTGCCAGCAGCCCTGATGCGGGAAACTATGGCTACACCTTC.